The 5 T cell receptor beta chains below all came from one sample that was sequenced in a study of identical twins. TCRdb independently ran MiXCR on the 5' RACE reads; one entry per CDR3 protein. Of 200,000 to 250,000 distinct CDR3 sequences listed, about 7.5% are singletons. These data were also filed under a second study, of yellow fever vaccine responses in identical twins.

Sequenced input: memory (CD45RO+) T cells sorted from blood. All receptors come from a woman aged 18-29 years in good health.

This clonotype was seen at least ten times. The V gene is TRBV12-3 or TRBV12-4, the J gene TRBJ2-2, with 7 bases aligning to TRBD1. Trimming took 5 bases from V and 0 from J; bases not matched to a gene: 3. The length of the CDR3 is 15 residues. CDR3 DNA sequence: TGTGCCAGCAGTCGGGACAGTTCGAACACCGGGGAGCTGTTTTTT. Translation: CASSRDSSNTGELFF.

The genes are TRBV20-1 and TRBJ1-2; 8 nucleotides align to TRBD1. J gave up 6 bases and V 6 bases, and 12 bases lay outside the gene matches. The length of the CDR3 is 14 residues. CDR1 and CDR2 (germline): DFQATT, SNEGSKA (reference sequence). CDR3 DNA: TGCAGTGCCCCCGGGACAGGATTCCCGGATGGCTACACCTTC. This encodes CSAPGTGFPDGYTF.

The chain is built from TRBV5-1 and TRBJ2-7; 8 nucleotides agree with TRBD1. Unmatched junction bases numbered 9, after V lost 3 bases and J lost 4 bases. The CDR3 is 15 residues long. The germline gives CDR1 SGHRS, CDR2 YFSETQ. CDR3 sequence: CASSSGQGGQYEQYF. The CDR3 nucleotides read TGCGCCAGCAGCTCCGGACAGGGAGGACAGTACGAGCAGTACTTC.

This clonotype was observed at least ten times. The J gene is TRBJ2-7, the V gene TRBV29-1; 8 bases fit TRBD1. The CDR3 is 12 amino acids. Germline trimming cut 8 bases from V and 4 bases from J; bases unmatched to any gene: 7. Germline CDR1 and CDR2: SQVTM and ANQGSEA. CDR3 in amino acids: CSTTDREYEQYF. CDR3 coding DNA: TGCAGCACGACGGACAGGGAGTACGAGCAGTACTTC.

In this sample, this clonotype turned up a few times. The rearrangement links TRBV30 to TRBJ2-5, with 16 bases that match TRBD2. V dropped 0 bases and J dropped 1; count of bases not matched to a gene: 5. Germline V gene lookup returns CDR1 GTSNPN and CDR2 SVGIG (reference sequence). This CDR3 region has 18 residues. The CDR3 DNA is TGTGCCTGGAGTGTAGTGGGACTAGCGGGAGGGCCCCAAGAGACCCAGTACTTC. This translates into CAWSVVGLAGGPQETQYF.